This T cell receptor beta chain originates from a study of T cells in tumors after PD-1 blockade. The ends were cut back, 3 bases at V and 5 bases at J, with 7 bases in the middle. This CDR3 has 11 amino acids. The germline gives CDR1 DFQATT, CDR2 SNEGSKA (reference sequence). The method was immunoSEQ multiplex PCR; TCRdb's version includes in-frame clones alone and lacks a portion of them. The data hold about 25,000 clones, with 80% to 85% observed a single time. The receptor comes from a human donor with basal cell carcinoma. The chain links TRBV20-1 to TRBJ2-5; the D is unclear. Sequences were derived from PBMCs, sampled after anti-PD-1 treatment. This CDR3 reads CSASHGETQYF. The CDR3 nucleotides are TGCAGTGCTAGTCATGGGGAGACCCAGTACTTC.